The clone carrying this TCR beta chain has ten or more counts. TCRdb analysed the reads with MiXCR anew, one entry per CDR3 protein. The sample carries 200,000 to 250,000 distinct CDR3 sequences, 25% to 30% recorded once. This sample was included in a study of kidney transplant recipient with SARS-CoV-2 infection. This CDR3 region has 20 residues. The germline V gene has CDR1 LGHDT and CDR2 YNNKEL (reference sequence). Trimming cost V 0 bases and J 0 bases; bases outside gene matches: 13. The sequenced sample was a blood sample, obtained at baseline and on day 111 from a kidney transplant recipient. This clonotype was sampled from a male patient in his 30s who had COVID-19 and was a kidney transplant recipient. The T cells may partly be graft donor cells. The chain carries TRBV3-1 and TRBJ1-1; 10 bases are shared with TRBD1. The CDR3, as DNA: TGTGCCAGCAGCCAAGAATTACCGGGACAGGGGATGGACATGAACACTGAAGCTTTCTTT. Its protein is CASSQELPGQGMDMNTEAFF.